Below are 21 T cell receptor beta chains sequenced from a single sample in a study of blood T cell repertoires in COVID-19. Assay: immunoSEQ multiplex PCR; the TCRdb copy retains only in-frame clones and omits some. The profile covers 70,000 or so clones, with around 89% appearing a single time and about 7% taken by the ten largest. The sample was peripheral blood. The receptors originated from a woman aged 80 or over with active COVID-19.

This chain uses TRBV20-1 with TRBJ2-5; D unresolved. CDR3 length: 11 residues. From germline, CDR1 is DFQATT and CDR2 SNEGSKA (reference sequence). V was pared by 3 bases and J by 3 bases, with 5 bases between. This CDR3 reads CSASPKETQYF. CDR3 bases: TGCAGTGCTAGCCCAAAAGAGACCCAGTACTTC.

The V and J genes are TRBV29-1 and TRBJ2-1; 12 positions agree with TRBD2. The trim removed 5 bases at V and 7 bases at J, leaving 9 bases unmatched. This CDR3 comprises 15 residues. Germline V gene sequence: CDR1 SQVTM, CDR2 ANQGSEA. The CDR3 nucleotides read TGCAGCGTTCTCCGACTAGCGGGAGTGGGGAATGAGCAGTTCTTC. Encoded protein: CSVLRLAGVGNEQFF.

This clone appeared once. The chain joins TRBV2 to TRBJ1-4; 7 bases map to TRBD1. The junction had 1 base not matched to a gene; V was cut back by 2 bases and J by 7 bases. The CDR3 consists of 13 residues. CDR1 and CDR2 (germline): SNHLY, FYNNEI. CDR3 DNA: TGTGCCAGCAGTGAACAGGGGGGTGAAAAACTGTTTTTT. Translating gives CASSEQGGEKLFF.

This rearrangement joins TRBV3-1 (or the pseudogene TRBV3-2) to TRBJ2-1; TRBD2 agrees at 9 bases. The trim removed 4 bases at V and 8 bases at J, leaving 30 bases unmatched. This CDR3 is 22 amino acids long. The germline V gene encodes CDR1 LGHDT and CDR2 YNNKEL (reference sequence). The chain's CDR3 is CASSRKWGGGGPRPIFTDEQFF. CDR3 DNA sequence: TGTGCCAGCAGCCGAAAATGGGGCGGGGGGGGGCCCCGCCCGATATTCACCGATGAGCAGTTCTTC.

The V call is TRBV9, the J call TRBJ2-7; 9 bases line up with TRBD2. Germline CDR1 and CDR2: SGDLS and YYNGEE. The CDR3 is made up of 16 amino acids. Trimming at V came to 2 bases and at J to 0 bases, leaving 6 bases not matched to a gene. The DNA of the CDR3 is TGTGCCAGCAGCGTGACTAGCGGCTTGAGCTCCTACGAGCAGTACTTC. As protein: CASSVTSGLSSYEQYF. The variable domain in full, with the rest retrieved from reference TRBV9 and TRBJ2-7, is DSGVTQTPKHLITATGQRVTLRCSPRSGDLSVYWYQQSLDQGLQFLIQYYNGEERAKGNILERFSAQQFPDLHSELNLSSLELGDSALYFCASSVTSGLSSYEQYFGPGTRLTVT.

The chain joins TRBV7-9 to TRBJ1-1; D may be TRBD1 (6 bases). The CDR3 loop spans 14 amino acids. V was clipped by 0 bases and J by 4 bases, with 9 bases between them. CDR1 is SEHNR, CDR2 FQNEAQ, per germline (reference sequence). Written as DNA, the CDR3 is TGTGCCAGCAGCTTAGCCGGGACAAGCACTGAAGCTTTCTTT. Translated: CASSLAGTSTEAFF.

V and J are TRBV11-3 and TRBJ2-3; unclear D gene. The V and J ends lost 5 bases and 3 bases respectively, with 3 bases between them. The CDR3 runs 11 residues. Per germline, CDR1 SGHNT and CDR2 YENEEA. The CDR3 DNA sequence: TGTGCCAGCAGCCTTACAGATACGCAGTATTTT. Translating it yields CASSLTDTQYF.

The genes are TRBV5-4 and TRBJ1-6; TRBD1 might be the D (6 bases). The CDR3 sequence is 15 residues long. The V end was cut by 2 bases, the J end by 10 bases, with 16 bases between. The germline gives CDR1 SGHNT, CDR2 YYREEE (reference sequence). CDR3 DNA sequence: TGTGCCAGCAGCTTTGCCACCGTGGGGGCCTCACCCCTCCACTTT. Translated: CASSFATVGASPLHF.

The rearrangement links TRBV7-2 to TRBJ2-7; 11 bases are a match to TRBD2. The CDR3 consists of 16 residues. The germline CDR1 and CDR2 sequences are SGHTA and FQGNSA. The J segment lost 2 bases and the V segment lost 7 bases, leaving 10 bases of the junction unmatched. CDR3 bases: TGTGCCAGCAACAGCTATAGCGGGAGGGGGGCCTACGAGCAGTACTTC. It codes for CASNSYSGRGAYEQYF.

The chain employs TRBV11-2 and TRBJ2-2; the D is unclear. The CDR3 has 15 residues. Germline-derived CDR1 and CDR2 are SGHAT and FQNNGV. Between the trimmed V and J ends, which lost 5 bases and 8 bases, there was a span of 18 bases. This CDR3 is CASSHHRLTRGELFF. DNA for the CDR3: TGTGCCAGCAGCCATCACCGCCTCACGAGGGGGGAGCTGTTTTTT.

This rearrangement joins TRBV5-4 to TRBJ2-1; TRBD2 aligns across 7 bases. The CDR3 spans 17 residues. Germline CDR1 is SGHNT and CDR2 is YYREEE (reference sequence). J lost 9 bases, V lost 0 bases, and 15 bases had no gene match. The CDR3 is CASSLGGTINFRVEQFF. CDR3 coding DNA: TGTGCCAGCAGCTTGGGGGGGACTATCAACTTCAGGGTTGAGCAGTTCTTC.

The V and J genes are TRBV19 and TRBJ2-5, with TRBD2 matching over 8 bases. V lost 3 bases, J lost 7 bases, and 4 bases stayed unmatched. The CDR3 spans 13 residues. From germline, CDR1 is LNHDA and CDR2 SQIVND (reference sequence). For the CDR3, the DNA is TGTGCCAGTAGTATCGTCCTAGCGGGGACCCAGTACTTC. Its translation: CASSIVLAGTQYF.

CDR3 protein: CSVFRDSGTEAFF. The CDR3 region has the DNA TGCAGCGTATTCAGGGATTCAGGCACTGAAGCTTTCTTT. The V call is TRBV29-1, the J call TRBJ1-1; maybe TRBD1 (5 bases). This CDR3 spans 13 amino acids. Germline lookup yields CDR1 SQVTM and CDR2 ANQGSEA. The germline V and J ends were trimmed by 6 bases and 4 bases, with 15 bases remaining between them.

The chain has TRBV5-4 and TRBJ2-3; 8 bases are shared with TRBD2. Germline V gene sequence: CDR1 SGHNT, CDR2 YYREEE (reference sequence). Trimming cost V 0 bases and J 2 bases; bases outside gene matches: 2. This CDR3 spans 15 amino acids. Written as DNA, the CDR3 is TGTGCCAGCAGCTTGGAGACTAGCGACACAGATACGCAGTATTTT. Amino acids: CASSLETSDTDTQYF.

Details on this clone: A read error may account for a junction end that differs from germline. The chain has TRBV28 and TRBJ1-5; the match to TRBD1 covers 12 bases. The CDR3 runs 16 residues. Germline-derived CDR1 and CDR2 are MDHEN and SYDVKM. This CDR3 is CASSRPGTGGKQPQHF. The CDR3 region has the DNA TGTGCCAGCAGTCGTCCCGGGACAGGGGGCAAGCAGCCCCAGCATTTT.

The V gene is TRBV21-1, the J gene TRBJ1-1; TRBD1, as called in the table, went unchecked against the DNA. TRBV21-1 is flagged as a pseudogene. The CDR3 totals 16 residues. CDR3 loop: CASSKAITASNTEAFF. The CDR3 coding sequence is TGTGCCAGCAGCAAAGCAATCACAGCATCGAACACTGAAGCTTTCTTT.

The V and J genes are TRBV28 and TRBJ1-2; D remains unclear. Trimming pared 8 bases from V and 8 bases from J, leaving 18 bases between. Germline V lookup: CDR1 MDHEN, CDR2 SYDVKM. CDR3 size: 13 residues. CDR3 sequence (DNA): TGTGCCAGCCATGCTGAGAGGGCCGGCGGCTACACCTTC. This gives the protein CASHAERAGGYTF.

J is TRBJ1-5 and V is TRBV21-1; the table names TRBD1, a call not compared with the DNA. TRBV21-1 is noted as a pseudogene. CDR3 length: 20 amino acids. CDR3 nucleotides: TGTGCCAGCAGCACCCATTGGACAGGGAAAGTATTTCGGAGCAATCAGCCCCAGCATTTT. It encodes CASSTHWTGKVFRSNQPQHF.

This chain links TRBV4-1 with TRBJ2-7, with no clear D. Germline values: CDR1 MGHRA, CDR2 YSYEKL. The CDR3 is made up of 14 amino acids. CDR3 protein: CAGRGEFPSYEQYF. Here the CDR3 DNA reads TGCGCAGGTAGAGGCGAGTTCCCCTCCTACGAGCAGTACTTC.

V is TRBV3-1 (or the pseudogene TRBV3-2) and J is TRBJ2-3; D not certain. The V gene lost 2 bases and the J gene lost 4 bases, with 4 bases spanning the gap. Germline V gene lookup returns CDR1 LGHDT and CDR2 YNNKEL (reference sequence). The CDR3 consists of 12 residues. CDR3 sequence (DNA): TGTGCCAGCAGCCAACGCGCAGATACGCAGTATTTT. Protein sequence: CASSQRADTQYF.

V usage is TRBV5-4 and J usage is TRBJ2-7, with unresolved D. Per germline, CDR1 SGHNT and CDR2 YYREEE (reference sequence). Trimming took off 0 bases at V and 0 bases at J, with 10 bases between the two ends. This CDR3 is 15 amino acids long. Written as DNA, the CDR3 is TGTGCCAGCAGCTTGGCTTCAACTCCCTCCTACGAGCAGTACTTC. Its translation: CASSLASTPSYEQYF.